Below, 28 T cell receptor beta chains from the same sample are listed, as sequenced in a study of cytomegalovirus exposure and HLA in healthy donors. Sequencing used immunoSEQ multiplex PCR; TCRdb keeps in-frame clones, though not all of them. In the table there are 120,000 or so clones, approximately 88% of which are singletons. The sample taken for sequencing was PBMCs. All receptors derive from a man between 18 and 29 years old in good health and CMV-seronegative.

The chain has TRBV28 and TRBJ1-3, with D perhaps TRBD1 (5 bases). Trimming removed 6 bases at V and 4 bases at J, with 13 bases between. The CDR3 extends over 14 amino acids. The germline gives CDR1 MDHEN, CDR2 SYDVKM. CDR3 sequence (DNA): TGTGCCAGCAGGGTGCCAGGGCAAGGAAACACCATATATTTT. Its translation: CASRVPGQGNTIYF.

The chain links TRBV25-1 to TRBJ2-2; 8 bases are shared with TRBD1. J was trimmed by 7 bases and V by 6 bases; bases with no gene match: 4. This CDR3 has 13 residues. Looked up from germline, CDR1 is MGHDK and CDR2 is SYGVNS. The CDR3 DNA reads TGTGCCAGCAGGGTTGACAGGGGCGGGGAGCTGTTTTTT. This sequence encodes CASRVDRGGELFF.

The rearrangement joins TRBV9 to TRBJ1-4, with 7 bases lining up with TRBD1. The length of the CDR3 is 13 residues. Trimming at V came to 3 bases and at J to 8 bases, leaving 4 bases not matched to a gene. Germline-derived CDR1 and CDR2 are SGDLS and YYNGEE. The CDR3 protein is CASSAPGQEKLFF. In DNA, the CDR3 is TGTGCCAGCAGCGCCCCGGGACAGGAAAAACTGTTTTTT.

The chain combines TRBV7-8 with TRBJ1-1, with a tentative D call TRBD1 (5 bases). This CDR3 spans 16 amino acids. The germline V gene has CDR1 SGHVS and CDR2 FQNEAQ. Trimming shortened V by 1 base and J by 2 bases, and 14 bases separated the two germline ends. The CDR3 DNA reads as TGTGCCAGCAGCTTAGGGTCCTACGGGGGTAACACTGAAGCTTTCTTT. Translated: CASSLGSYGGNTEAFF.

The chain joins TRBV28 to TRBJ1-5, with 7 bases identical to TRBD1. Germline trimming cut 3 bases from V and 9 bases from J; bases unmatched to any gene: 11. The germline gives CDR1 MDHEN, CDR2 SYDVKM. This CDR3 contains 15 residues. CDR3 loop: CASSLRGQGVWPQHF. In DNA form, the CDR3 reads TGTGCCAGCAGTTTGCGGGGCCAGGGGGTATGGCCCCAGCATTTT.

This clone occurred once. The chain carries TRBV4-3 and TRBJ2-4; 7 nucleotides align to TRBD1. The CDR3 covers 17 residues. The ends lost 0 bases at V and 1 base at J; junction bases unmatched: 6. Germline V gene lookup returns CDR1 LGHNA and CDR2 YSLEER. The CDR3 region is CASSQDYRGGAKNIQYF. CDR3 sequence (DNA): TGCGCCAGCAGCCAAGACTACAGGGGTGGTGCCAAAAACATTCAGTACTTC.

The gene calls are TRBV11-3 and TRBJ2-2, with D perhaps TRBD1 (6 bases). Trimming removed 1 base from V and 0 bases from J, with 6 bases in between. Germline V lookup: CDR1 SGHNT, CDR2 YENEEA. CDR3 size: 15 residues. Here the CDR3 DNA reads TGTGCCAGCAGCTTAGGGACAGCGAACACCGGGGAGCTGTTTTTT. It specifies CASSLGTANTGELFF.

The chain combines TRBV30 with TRBJ1-5, with 9 bases fitting TRBD1. CDR3 length: 16 residues. CDR1 and CDR2 (germline): GTSNPN, SVGIG (reference sequence). V dropped 3 bases and J dropped 4; count of bases not matched to a gene: 10. The CDR3 protein is CAWSPVGQGTNQPQHF. The CDR3 coding sequence is TGTGCCTGGAGCCCCGTTGGACAGGGGACAAATCAGCCCCAGCATTTT.

The rearrangement uses TRBV6-1 and TRBJ1-3; D is unresolved. CDR1 MNHNS and CDR2 SASEGT come from the germline V gene. Trimming stripped 7 bases from V and 4 bases from J, with 17 bases between. The CDR3 covers 15 residues. This chain's CDR3 is CASTGLSEIGNTIYF. CDR3 bases: TGTGCCAGCACTGGCCTTTCGGAGATCGGAAACACCATATATTTT.

This clone was counted a single time. V and J are TRBV4-1 and TRBJ2-1; 7 bases align to TRBD1. Losses at the gene ends were 0 bases for V and 7 bases for J; bases not matched to a gene: 12. The CDR3 contains 17 residues. Germline values: CDR1 MGHRA, CDR2 YSYEKL. The CDR3 DNA follows: TGCGCCAGCAGCCAAGAATTGCGACAGGGAAAGTGGAATGAGCAGTTCTTC. Protein product: CASSQELRQGKWNEQFF.

The rearrangement links TRBV6-1 to TRBJ1-2, with a weak D call TRBD1 (6 bases). The V gene lost 6 bases and the J gene lost 8 bases, with 16 bases spanning the gap. Germline loops: CDR1 MNHNS, CDR2 SASEGT. This CDR3 is 13 amino acids long. CDR3 nucleotide sequence: TGTGCCAGCAGCAACAGGGCGCTATACGGCTACACCTTC. The encoded protein is CASSNRALYGYTF.

This chain joins TRBV5-4 and TRBJ1-1, with D perhaps TRBD1 (5 bases). This CDR3 comprises 13 residues. V lost 4 bases, J lost 4 bases, and 11 bases lay in between. CDR1 is SGHNT, CDR2 YYREEE, per germline (reference sequence). The CDR3 DNA is TGTGCCAGCAGCGATAGGGGCTCCACTGAAGCTTTCTTT. This translates into CASSDRGSTEAFF.

The chain recombines TRBV2 with TRBJ2-7; maybe TRBD2 (5 bases). The CDR3 extends over 14 amino acids. Germline CDR1 SNHLY, CDR2 FYNNEI. Trimming pared 7 bases from V and 6 bases from J, leaving 19 bases between. The DNA of the CDR3 is TGTGCCAGCATTGTTCCGGGCGGGCGAGGCGAGCAGTACTTC. Translating gives CASIVPGGRGEQYF.

V is TRBV19 and J is TRBJ1-5, with no clear D. The V end lost 7 bases, the J end lost 3 bases, and 7 bases lay between the germline ends. Germline CDR1 and CDR2: LNHDA and SQIVND (reference sequence). There are 12 residues in the CDR3. DNA for the CDR3: TGTGCCAGTAATCTTTTCAATCAGCCCCAGCATTTT. It translates to CASNLFNQPQHF.

The CDR3 region has the DNA TGTGCCAGCAGTTACGGCAGGGCAGTAACCTACGAGCAGTACTTC. Encoded protein: CASSYGRAVTYEQYF. V usage is TRBV28 and J usage is TRBJ2-7; D may be TRBD1 (5 bases). V was pared by 4 bases and J by 2 bases, with 15 bases between. This CDR3 has 15 residues. CDR1 MDHEN and CDR2 SYDVKM come from the germline V gene.

The chain recombines TRBV6-1 with TRBJ1-4; the D gene is possibly TRBD1 (6 bases). The CDR3 has 14 amino acids. Germline values: CDR1 MNHNS, CDR2 SASEGT. The V end was cut by 4 bases, the J end by 10 bases, with 16 bases between. CDR3 loop: CASSAQDSIPKLFF. CDR3 nucleotide sequence: TGTGCCAGCAGTGCCCAGGACAGCATTCCAAAACTGTTTTTT.

The J gene is TRBJ1-2, the V gene TRBV7-9; D gene uncertain. V lost 0 bases, J lost 4 bases, and 15 bases lay in between. The CDR3 sequence is 16 residues long. Germline V lookup: CDR1 SEHNR, CDR2 FQNEAQ (reference sequence). This chain's CDR3 is CASSLAAGSIRYGYTF. The CDR3, as DNA: TGTGCCAGCAGCTTAGCGGCGGGCAGTATTCGCTATGGCTACACCTTC.

This chain joins TRBV2 and TRBJ1-1; tentatively, D is TRBD1 (5 bases). Germline lookup yields CDR1 SNHLY and CDR2 FYNNEI. The CDR3 length is 13 residues. CDR3 in amino acids: CAPRQGGYTEAFF. For the CDR3, the DNA is TGTGCTCCCAGGCAGGGTGGCTACACTGAAGCTTTCTTT.

The chain carries TRBV7-2 and TRBJ1-2; 10 nucleotides match TRBD1. Germline V CDR1 and CDR2: SGHTA, FQGNSA. The CDR3 covers 14 residues. Trimming took 2 bases from V and 8 from J; bases not matched to a gene: 5. CDR3 nucleotide sequence: TGTGCCAGCAGCTTATTAGGGACAGGGGCGGGCTACACCTTC. Its protein product is CASSLLGTGAGYTF. Complete variable domain (other parts from reference TRBV7-2 and TRBJ1-2): GAGVSQSPSNKVTEKGKDVELRCDPISGHTALYWYRQSLGQGLEFLIYFQGNSAPDKSGLPSDRFSAERTGGSVSTLTIQRTQQEDSAVYLCASSLLGTGAGYTFGSGTRLTVV.

The chain has TRBV28 and TRBJ1-1; maybe TRBD1 (6 bases). The germline V gene encodes CDR1 MDHEN and CDR2 SYDVKM. The CDR3 loop spans 14 amino acids. Trimming removed 4 bases from V and 3 bases from J, with 12 bases in between. The CDR3 bases are TGTGCCAGCAGTTCCCAAGGACAGCACACTGAAGCTTTCTTT. Its protein is CASSSQGQHTEAFF.

The chain combines TRBV14 with TRBJ1-1; D remains unclear. Trimming left V 3 bases short and J 1 base short, with 9 bases between. The CDR3 runs to 14 residues. Germline CDR1 is SGHDN and CDR2 is FVKESK. CDR3 nucleotide sequence: TGTGCCAGCAGCCACCGACACCAGAACACTGAAGCTTTCTTT. Translation gives CASSHRHQNTEAFF.

The J gene is TRBJ1-1, the V gene TRBV29-1, with 7 bases identical to TRBD1. The CDR3 length is 14 residues. Looked up from germline, CDR1 is SQVTM and CDR2 is ANQGSEA. Trimming took 7 bases from V and 4 from J; bases not matched to a gene: 12. CDR3 loop: CSATVGTGATEAFF. The DNA of the CDR3 is TGCAGCGCGACTGTTGGTACAGGGGCCACTGAAGCTTTCTTT.

J is TRBJ1-1 and V is TRBV28; no reliable D call. CDR3 length: 14 amino acids. CDR1 and CDR2 from the germline V gene are MDHEN and SYDVKM. Trimming cost V 7 bases and J 0 bases, with 12 bases left between them. CDR3 amino acids: CASTSRKMNTEAFF. In DNA, the CDR3 is TGTGCCAGCACCTCTAGAAAAATGAACACTGAAGCTTTCTTT.

This clone was picked up one time. The V call is TRBV11-3, the J call TRBJ1-3; 7 bases are shared with TRBD1. The CDR3 is 15 amino acids. Germline lookup yields CDR1 SGHNT and CDR2 YENEEA. J gave up 2 bases and V 4 bases, and 5 bases lay outside the gene matches. Here the CDR3 reads CASSSTGITGNTIYF. The CDR3 coding sequence is TGTGCCAGCAGCTCGACAGGGATAACTGGAAACACCATATATTTT.

The chain employs TRBV11-2 and TRBJ2-2; D might be TRBD1 (5 bases). Germline-derived CDR1 and CDR2 are SGHAT and FQNNGV. This CDR3 is built from 16 residues. V was cut by 5 bases and J by 0 bases, with 13 bases left in between. CDR3 loop: CASSQTRVSNTGELFF. For the CDR3, the DNA is TGTGCCAGCAGCCAGACCAGGGTTTCGAACACCGGGGAGCTGTTTTTT. Combining the CDR3 with reference TRBV11-2 and TRBJ2-2 gives the whole variable domain EAGVAQSPRYKIIEKRQSVAFWCNPISGHATLYWYQQILGQGPKLLIQFQNNGVVDDSQLPKDRFSAERLKGVDSTLKIQPAKLEDSAVYLCASSQTRVSNTGELFFGEGSRLTVL.

This clone occurred once. V gene TRBV5-1 combines with J gene TRBJ1-2, with D perhaps TRBD1 (5 bases). CDR3 length: 14 amino acids. CDR1 and CDR2 from the germline V gene are SGHRS and YFSETQ. V lost 1 base and J 4 bases, leaving 11 bases between the germline ends. Written as DNA, the CDR3 is TGCGCCAGCAGCTTGAGTGACAGACTCTATGGCTACACCTTC. Protein sequence: CASSLSDRLYGYTF.

V is TRBV9 and J is TRBJ2-5; 11 bases line up with TRBD2. The CDR3 is 17 amino acids. Germline V gene lookup returns CDR1 SGDLS and CDR2 YYNGEE. V lost 2 bases, J lost 5 bases, and 11 bases stayed unmatched. The DNA of the CDR3 is TGTGCCAGCAGCGTGGGTAGCGGGGGGGGATCGTTCGAGACCCAGTACTTC. It yields the protein CASSVGSGGGSFETQYF.

V is TRBV28 and J is TRBJ1-6, with 7 bases fitting TRBD1. This CDR3 comprises 16 residues. Trimming took 5 bases from V and 2 from J; bases not matched to a gene: 6. Germline CDR1 is MDHEN and CDR2 is SYDVKM. The CDR3 DNA reads as TGTGCCAGCAGTCCAAGACAGGGTCCCTATAATTCACCCCTCCACTTT. Translated: CASSPRQGPYNSPLHF.